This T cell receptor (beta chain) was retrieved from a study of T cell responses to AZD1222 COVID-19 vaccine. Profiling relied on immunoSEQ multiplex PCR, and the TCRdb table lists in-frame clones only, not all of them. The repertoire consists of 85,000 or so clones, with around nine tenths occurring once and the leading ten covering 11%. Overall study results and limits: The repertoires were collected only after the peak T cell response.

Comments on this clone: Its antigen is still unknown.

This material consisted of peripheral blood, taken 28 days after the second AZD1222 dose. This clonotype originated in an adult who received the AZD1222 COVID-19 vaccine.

The chain's CDR3 is CASSALPSASSYNEQFF. Written as DNA, the CDR3 is TGTGCCAGTAGTGCCCTTCCTAGCGCCAGCTCCTACAATGAGCAGTTCTTC. This rearrangement joins TRBV19 to TRBJ2-1; TRBD2 might be the D (6 bases). The germline V gene encodes CDR1 LNHDA and CDR2 SQIVND (reference sequence). Between the trimmed V and J ends, which lost 5 bases and 0 bases, there was a span of 17 bases. This CDR3 has 17 residues.